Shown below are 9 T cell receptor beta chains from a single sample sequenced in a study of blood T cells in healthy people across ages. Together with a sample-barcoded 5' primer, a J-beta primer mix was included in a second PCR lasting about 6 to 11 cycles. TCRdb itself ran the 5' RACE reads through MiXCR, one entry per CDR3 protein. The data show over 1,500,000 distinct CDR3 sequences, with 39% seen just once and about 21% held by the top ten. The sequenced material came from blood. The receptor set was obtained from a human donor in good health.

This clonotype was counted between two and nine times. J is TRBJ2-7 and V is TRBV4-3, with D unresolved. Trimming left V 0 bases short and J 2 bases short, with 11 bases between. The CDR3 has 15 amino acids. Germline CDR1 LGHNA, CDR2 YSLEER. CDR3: CASSQELTSTYEQYF. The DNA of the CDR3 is TGCGCCAGCAGCCAAGAATTGACATCAACCTACGAGCAGTACTTC.

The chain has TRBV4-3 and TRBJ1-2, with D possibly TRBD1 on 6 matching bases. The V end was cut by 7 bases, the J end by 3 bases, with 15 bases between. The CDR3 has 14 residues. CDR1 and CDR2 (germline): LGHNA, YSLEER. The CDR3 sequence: CASTPVKGDYGYTF. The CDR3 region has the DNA TGCGCCAGCACCCCCGTGAAGGGGGACTATGGCTACACCTTC.

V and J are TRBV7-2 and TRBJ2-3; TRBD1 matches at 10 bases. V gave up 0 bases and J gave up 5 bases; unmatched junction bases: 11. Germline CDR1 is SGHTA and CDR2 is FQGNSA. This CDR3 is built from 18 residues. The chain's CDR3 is CASSLAPQRQGARDTQYF. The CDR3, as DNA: TGTGCCAGCAGCTTAGCCCCCCAACGACAGGGGGCTAGAGATACGCAGTATTTT.

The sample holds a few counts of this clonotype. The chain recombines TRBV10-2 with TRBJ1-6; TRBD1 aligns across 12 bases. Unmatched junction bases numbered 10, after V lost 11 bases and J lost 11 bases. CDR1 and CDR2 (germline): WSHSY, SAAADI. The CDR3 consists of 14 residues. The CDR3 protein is CASRRGQGATPLHF. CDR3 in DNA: TGCGCCTCCCGGAGGGGACAGGGGGCAACACCCCTCCACTTT.

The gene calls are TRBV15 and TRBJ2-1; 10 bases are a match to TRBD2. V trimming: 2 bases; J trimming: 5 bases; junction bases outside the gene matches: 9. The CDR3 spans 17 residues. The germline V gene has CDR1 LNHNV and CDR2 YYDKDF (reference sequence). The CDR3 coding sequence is TGTGCCACCAGCAGAACCTTAGCGGGGGGATTCGACAATGAGCAGTTCTTC. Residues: CATSRTLAGGFDNEQFF.

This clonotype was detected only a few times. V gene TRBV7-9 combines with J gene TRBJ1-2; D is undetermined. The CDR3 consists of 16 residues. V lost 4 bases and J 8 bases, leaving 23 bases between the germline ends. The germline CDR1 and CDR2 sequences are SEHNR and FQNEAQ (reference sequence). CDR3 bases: TGTGCCAGCAGCTCCAACCTGCGGCAGAGCGAGAGGGGCTACACCTTC. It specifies CASSSNLRQSERGYTF.

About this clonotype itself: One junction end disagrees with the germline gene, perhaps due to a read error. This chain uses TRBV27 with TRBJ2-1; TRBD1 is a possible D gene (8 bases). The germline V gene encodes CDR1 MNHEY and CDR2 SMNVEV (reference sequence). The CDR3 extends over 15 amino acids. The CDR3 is CASSYRGGSCNEQFF. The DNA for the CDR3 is TGTGCCAGCAGCTACAGGGGGGGCTCCTGCAATGAGCAGTTCTTC.

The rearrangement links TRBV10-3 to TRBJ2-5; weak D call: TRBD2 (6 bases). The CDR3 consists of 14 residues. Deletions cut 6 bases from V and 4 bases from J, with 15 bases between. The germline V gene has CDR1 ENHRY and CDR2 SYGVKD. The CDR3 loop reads CAIRVGGSRETQYF. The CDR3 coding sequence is TGTGCCATCAGGGTCGGAGGGTCTAGAGAGACCCAGTACTTC.

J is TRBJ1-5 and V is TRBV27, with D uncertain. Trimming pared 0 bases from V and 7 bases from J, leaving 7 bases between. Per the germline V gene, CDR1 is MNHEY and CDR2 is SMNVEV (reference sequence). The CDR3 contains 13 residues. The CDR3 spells CASSLSGEQPQHF. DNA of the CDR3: TGTGCCAGCAGTTTATCCGGGGAGCAGCCCCAGCATTTT.